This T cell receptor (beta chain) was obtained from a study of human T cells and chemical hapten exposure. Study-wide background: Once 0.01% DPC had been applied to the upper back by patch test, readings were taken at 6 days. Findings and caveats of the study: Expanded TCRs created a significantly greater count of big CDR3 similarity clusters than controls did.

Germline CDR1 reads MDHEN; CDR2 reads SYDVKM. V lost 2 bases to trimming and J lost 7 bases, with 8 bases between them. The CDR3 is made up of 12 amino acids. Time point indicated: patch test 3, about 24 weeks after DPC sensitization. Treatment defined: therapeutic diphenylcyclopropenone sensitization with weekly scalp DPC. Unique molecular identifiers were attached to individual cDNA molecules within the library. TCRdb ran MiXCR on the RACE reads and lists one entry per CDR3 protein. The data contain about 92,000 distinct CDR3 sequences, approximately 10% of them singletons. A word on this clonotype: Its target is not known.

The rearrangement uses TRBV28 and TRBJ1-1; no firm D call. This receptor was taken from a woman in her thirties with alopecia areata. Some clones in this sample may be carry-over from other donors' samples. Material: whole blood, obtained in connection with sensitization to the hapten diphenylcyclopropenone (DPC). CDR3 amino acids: CASSLRGDEAFF. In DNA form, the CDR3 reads TGTGCCAGCAGTTTACGAGGAGATGAAGCTTTCTTT.